This TCR beta chain stems from a study of T-cell memory formation after mild COVID-19. MiXCR, applied by TCRdb to the 5' RACE reads, yields one record per CDR3 protein. The sample records some 48,000 distinct CDR3 sequences, roughly 27% being singletons. The CDR3 is 15 amino acids. V lost 3 bases and J 3 bases, leaving 16 bases between the germline ends. Germline CDR1 is SGDLS and CDR2 is YYNGEE. Sequencing was performed on PBMCs or a T cell subset sorted from them (not recorded which). This sequence joins TRBV9 and TRBJ2-7; D unclear. The TCR comes from a young man who had mild COVID-19 (a few samples of this study predate the infection). Cell type and time point are not known. CDR3 sequence: CASSGPLAAIYEQYF. Here the CDR3 DNA reads TGTGCCAGCAGCGGACCATTGGCGGCCATCTACGAGCAGTACTTC. Supplemented by reference TRBV9 and TRBJ2-7, the full variable domain reads DSGVTQTPKHLITATGQRVTLRCSPRSGDLSVYWYQQSLDQGLQFLIQYYNGEERAKGNILERFSAQQFPDLHSELNLSSLELGDSALYFCASSGPLAAIYEQYFGPGTRLTVT.